This T cell receptor beta chain was captured by sequencing in a study of cytomegalovirus exposure and HLA in healthy donors (dated by TCRdb to about 2017). Notes on the research overall: In an earlier analysis of 550 to 750 of the donors, 250 to 350 Gb of sequence data and 117 million unique TCR beta sequences from roughly 190 million T cells were reported. An early release that covered fewer than 800 HLA-typed donors contained about 300 gigabases of sequencing data and 85 million to 100 million unique TCR sequences. Among the roughly 390 genotyped donors, under 90% belonged to the genetic ancestry cluster associated with self-reported Caucasian donors. The aim of the study was to test whether cataloging public T cell receptors could identify signatures of past pathogen exposure. The study used immunosequencing to profile the T cell repertoires of several hundred subjects and linked those repertoires to cytomegalovirus serostatus. A separate validation cohort of about 110 different subjects was used in addition to the approximately 700-subject first cohort. To predict cytomegalovirus infection status, the study combined high-throughput TCR immunosequencing, statistical association of individual TCRs with disease status, and machine learning. To study patterns of TCR occurrence, a later analysis re-analyzed previously published TCR beta repertoires from hundreds of donors and added high-resolution HLA genotyping. The later analysis used no new phenotypic data to find candidate immune exposures, relying instead on TCR beta sequences and their occurrence across donors. To decide whether each TCR beta V gene segment behaved as functional or pseudogenic, an earlier analysis of some 600 of the donors relied on high-throughput TCR beta sequencing. Alongside the repertoire data, information on donor age, sex, ethnicity and CMV serostatus was compiled. A later genetic analysis took genome-wide SNP genotypes for about 65% of the roughly 670 donors and used that subset as a discovery cohort. Every repertoire in the discovery cohort had been generated on one and the same sequencing platform. Class I and class II HLA loci were covered by the typing at four-digit resolution. The number of typed donors differed by locus: about 620-630 for A, B, C, DRB1 and DQB1; some 540 for DQA1; fewer than 610 for DPA1; and approximately 450 for DPB1. About five DR-DQ haplotypes were treated as single units for association and clustering because of strong linkage in the cohort. Across under 500 genotyped donors of the cohort, an average of roughly 250,000 unique TCR beta nucleotide sequences per donor were sequenced, and roughly a sixth of those sequences were non-productive. Overall study outcomes, separate from this receptor: Broadly in line with IMGT annotations, most TCR beta V segments showed up in productive rearrangements about 87% or about 30% of the time in an earlier analysis of under 700 of the donors. This cohort had only TCR beta chains sequenced, and the lack of alpha or paired-chain data limited which features could be detected. According to a later analysis, TCR association rates differed among HLA loci, with DRB1 alleles showing the most associated TCRs and HLA-C alleles showing the fewest. Cytomegalovirus status was reported to be diagnosed by the classifier with high specificity and sensitivity in both the original and validation cohorts. A later analysis associated 16,951 TCR beta sequences with specific HLA alleles at a false discovery rate of 0.05. The sequencing pipeline was judged likely to have produced a cluster of highly shared sequence variants as a technical artifact. A few of the identified cytomegalovirus-associated TCR beta chains were confirmed in vitro to be specific for cytomegalovirus antigens. Because counts were too low, more than 15 rarely observed V segments, including chromosome 9 orphons, were left out of the earlier analysis of 587 of the donors. A further reported finding was that TCR beta sequences accurately predicted the HLA-A and HLA-B alleles for most subjects in the first cohort. When HLA alleles, especially DR and DQ, strongly co-occurred, TCR associations were difficult to assign to individual alleles. Because the 87-base-pair reads could not distinguish some IMGT-functional V segments, including TRBV6-2 and TRBV6-3, those segments were excluded. According to a later analysis, most CMV-associated TCR beta chains appeared to be HLA-restricted, and the HLA associations seemed to be driven largely by CMV exposure. It was suggested by the authors that the approach could potentially be generalized to other disease states and immunological phenotypes. Linkage disequilibrium might explain the correlated functional status among segregating V segments, but an unknown experimental factor could not be ruled out. According to a later analysis, parvovirus B19, influenza, CMV and Epstein-Barr virus appeared linked to several top co-occurrence clusters. An association between a missense DCLRE1C variant and V-gene and J-gene trimming of TCR beta chains was found in a later genetic analysis and replicated in an independent cohort. In the study, approximately 150 TCR beta chains were listed as associated with cytomegalovirus. CMV serostatus was the only immune exposure information available for the cohort. HLA typing was unavailable for some donors at each locus, so association tests used only the typed subset. Sequencing depth was assumed to be roughly uniform across donors in the presence/absence analyses, though that assumption may not hold. In a later analysis, HLA-associated TCR beta chains were found to be more clonally expanded and to have lower generation probabilities than equally common non-associated chains. Most TCR sequences were seen in very few donors, while some public TCRs were found in many individuals. In a later genetic analysis, fewer N-insertions in productive TCRs were reported among donors in an Asian-associated ancestry cluster than the roughly 670-donor mean.

The cohort was made up of around 720 healthy bone marrow donors. At the time of sampling, every cohort member was nominally healthy, though immune exposures that went unrecorded were likely present. The donor tested CMV seropositive and was one of the 289 seropositive cohort members. Every donor gave a peripheral blood sample, and the peripheral blood mononuclear cells from that sample were used for TCR beta sequencing. Genomic DNA extraction from the blood cell samples was performed with the Qiagen DNeasy Blood Extraction Kit. On this clone: Its target antigen remains unknown. Base qualities are missing; no much larger clone stands one base away.

The library was made by the immunoSEQ multiplex PCR assay. The multiplex PCR relied on a mix of 60 forward primers for TCR Vbeta segments and 13 reverse primers for TCR Jbeta segments. The CDR3 region of rearranged TCR beta genes was amplified from genomic DNA by a multiplex PCR assay. The amplified TCR beta libraries were sequenced on the Illumina HiSeq System as 87-base-pair reads. Regarding the original processing steps: A later analysis tallied roughly 76 million unique TCR beta chains across the 550 to 850 repertoires, and around 12 million of those chains were shared by two or more donors. Raw reads were error-corrected and collapsed into unique sequences with a nearest-neighbor algorithm that merged closely related sequences to remove PCR and sequencing errors. CDR3 sequences were aligned to IMGT reference sequences to assign V, D and J gene segments. Each retained sequence needed at least a six-nucleotide match to both a V gene segment and a J gene segment. A rearrangement counted as productive if the CDR3 had no stop codons and remained in frame with V and J, and every other rearrangement counted as non-productive. Following IMGT convention, CDR3 was defined as the stretch from the second conserved V-encoded cysteine to the conserved J-encoded phenylalanine. Sequences without an unambiguous match to a single V gene segment were excluded from the earlier analysis of approximately 560 of the donors. In an earlier analysis of around 600 of the donors, V segments were called functional above 56.7% productive rearrangements and were called segregating when the between-donor standard deviation exceeded 5%. A statistical classification framework was built for diagnosing cytomegalovirus status from the catalog of TCR beta chain sequences. In a later analysis, V and J genes were assigned by comparing TCR nucleotide sequences against IMGT/GENE-DB human TR gene sequences. In a later analysis, CDR3 sequences and most-parsimonious VDJ recombination scenarios were assigned using the TCRdist pipeline. In a later analysis, every TCR beta chain was defined by the combination of its CDR3 amino acid sequence and its V-gene family, and reads without a unique V-gene family were dropped. As a way to deal with suspected cross-contamination and a sequencing artifact, a later analysis dropped hundreds of nucleotide sequences that were highly shared and had low generation probability. A later analysis calculated a clonal expansion index for each public chain from normalized within-repertoire ranks of inferred template counts. Generation probabilities in a later analysis came from a VDJ recombination model fitted to out-of-frame rearrangements, and those results were checked against IGoR. A later analysis scored TCR-TCR, TCR-HLA and TCR-CMV co-occurrence with hypergeometric tests, applying a repertoire-size bias correction to TCR pairs. A later analysis estimated false discovery rates by permuting HLA or CMV assignments 20 times. In a later analysis, co-occurring TCRs were grouped with DBSCAN, and TCRdist sequence similarity was added when clustering was performed within HLA-allele-positive subsets. For co-occurrence clustering, repertoires with fewer than 30,000 or more than 120,000 public chains were excluded, along with roughly 5 repertoires with anomalous nucleotide sharing. TCRdb mirrors the immuneACCESS table, restricted to in-frame sequences. Some clones are absent from its copies; in checked studies, under half trace to an unresolved V gene, and the reason for the others is unknown. The V and J calls and clone size were taken over from that table, and D and trimming were inferred from the DNA. Counted in this sample were a few hundred thousand clones; around 81% of them appeared once. The ten largest make up roughly 7.4% of the sample.

V lost 3 bases and J lost 0 bases, and the count of bases not matched to a germline gene is 2. The germline V gene supplies CDR1 MNHNS and CDR2 SASEGT. The CDR3 covers 16 residues, taking in both the cysteine and the phenylalanine. Only the CDR3 region is kept as DNA, spanning 48 bases read in frame from base 1. The chain links TRBV6-1 with TRBJ2-3; a stretch of 11 junction bases matches TRBD1. The specimen sequenced was PBMCs. This clonotype was sampled from a woman aged 60-75 years in good health and CMV-seropositive. The CDR3 protein sequence reads: CASSEGTGGSTDTQYF. The DNA is as follows: TGTGCCAGCAGTGAGGGGACAGGGGGGAGCACAGATACGCAGTATTTT.